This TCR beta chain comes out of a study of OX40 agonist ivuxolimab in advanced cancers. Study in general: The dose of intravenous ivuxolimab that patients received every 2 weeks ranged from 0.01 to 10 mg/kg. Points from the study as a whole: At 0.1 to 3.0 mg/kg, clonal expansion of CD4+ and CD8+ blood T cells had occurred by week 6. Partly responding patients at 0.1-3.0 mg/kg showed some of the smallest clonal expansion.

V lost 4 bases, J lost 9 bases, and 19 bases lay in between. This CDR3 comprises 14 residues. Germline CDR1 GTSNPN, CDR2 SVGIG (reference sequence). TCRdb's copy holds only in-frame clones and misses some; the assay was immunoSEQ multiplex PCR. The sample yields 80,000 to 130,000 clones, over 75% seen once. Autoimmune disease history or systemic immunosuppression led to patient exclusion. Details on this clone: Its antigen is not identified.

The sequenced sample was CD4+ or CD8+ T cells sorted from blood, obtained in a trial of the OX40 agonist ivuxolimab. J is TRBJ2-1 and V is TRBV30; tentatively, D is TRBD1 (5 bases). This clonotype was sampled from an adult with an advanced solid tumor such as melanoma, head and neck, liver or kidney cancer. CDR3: CAWNRQGHNGEQFF. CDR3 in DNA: TGTGCCTGGAATAGGCAGGGTCACAATGGTGAGCAGTTCTTC.